A single sample gave rise to the 22 T cell receptor beta chains below, sequenced in a study of Graves' ophthalmopathy and Graves' hyperthyroidism. The study amplified TCR beta CDR3 regions using RNA transcripts. In the first round, RT-PCR was carried out with HTBI primers, and a multiplex PCR formed the second round. Each CDR3 protein gets one entry after TCRdb re-called the multiplex PCR reads with MiXCR. The data contain 300,000 to 400,000 distinct CDR3 sequences, roughly 15% of them seen just once; the ten biggest clones take up roughly an eighth. Source material: peripheral blood. Receptors originate from an adult man with Graves' ophthalmopathy.

This clonotype was found many times. The chain recombines TRBV29-1 with TRBJ1-2, with D unclear. CDR1 and CDR2 (germline): SQVTM, ANQGSEA. The CDR3 sequence is 14 residues long. The ends were cut back, 5 bases at V and 2 bases at J, with 15 bases in the middle. Here the CDR3 DNA reads TGCAGCGTTCGAGCCCCAGGAAGGAACTATGGCTACACCTTC. Its protein product is CSVRAPGRNYGYTF.

This clonotype was recorded many times. The J gene is TRBJ1-2, the V gene TRBV25-1; possible D gene TRBD1, 6 bases. This CDR3 contains 13 residues. Trimming pared 3 bases from V and 4 bases from J, leaving 9 bases between. The germline CDR1 and CDR2 sequences are MGHDK and SYGVNS. The CDR3, as DNA: TGTGCCAGCAGTGACGGGACACTCTATGGCTACACCTTC. Translating it yields CASSDGTLYGYTF.

This clonotype was counted many times. V gene TRBV11-2 combines with J gene TRBJ2-2, with D unresolved. V was clipped by 5 bases and J by 1 base, with 14 bases between them. This CDR3 spans 16 amino acids. In germline, CDR1 is SGHAT, CDR2 FQNNGV. CDR3 in amino acids: CASSQIRAMNTGELFF. Written as DNA, the CDR3 is TGTGCCAGCAGCCAGATCCGGGCAATGAACACCGGGGAGCTGTTTTTT. The full variable domain, its missing parts supplied by reference TRBV11-2 and TRBJ2-2, is EAGVAQSPRYKIIEKRQSVAFWCNPISGHATLYWYQQILGQGPKLLIQFQNNGVVDDSQLPKDRFSAERLKGVDSTLKIQPAKLEDSAVYLCASSQIRAMNTGELFFGEGSRLTVL.

This clonotype was recorded at least ten times. The V call is TRBV20-1, the J call TRBJ2-7; 8 nucleotides match TRBD1. Unmatched junction bases numbered 7, after V lost 2 bases and J lost 7 bases. Germline V lookup: CDR1 DFQATT, CDR2 SNEGSKA (reference sequence). The CDR3 loop spans 13 amino acids. This CDR3 reads CSARLQGAGEQYF. DNA for the CDR3: TGCAGTGCTAGACTGCAGGGGGCCGGGGAGCAGTACTTC.

This clonotype appeared many times. This sequence joins TRBV25-1 and TRBJ1-2; tentative D call: TRBD1 (6 bases). Trimming removed 1 base from V and 5 bases from J, with 11 bases in between. The length of the CDR3 is 14 residues. CDR1 MGHDK and CDR2 SYGVNS come from the germline V gene. This CDR3 is CASSESGATYGYTF. In nucleotides, the CDR3 is TGTGCCAGCAGTGAATCGGGGGCTACTTATGGCTACACCTTC.

This clonotype was picked up many times. The chain couples TRBV3-1 to TRBJ2-7; D is uncertain. The CDR3 totals 14 residues. Trimming cost V 0 bases and J 2 bases, with 8 bases left between them. Germline CDR1 reads LGHDT; CDR2 reads YNNKEL (reference sequence). CDR3 sequence (DNA): TGTGCCAGCAGCCAAGATTGGGCTACCTACGAGCAGTACTTC. Amino acids: CASSQDWATYEQYF.

In its sample, this clonotype was seen many times. This chain joins TRBV6-1 and TRBJ1-6; D is ambiguous. The CDR3 runs to 14 residues. V was trimmed by 5 bases and J by 9 bases, leaving 14 bases between them. Per germline, CDR1 MNHNS and CDR2 SASEGT. The CDR3 nucleotides are TGTGCCAGCAGTATAGGGTTTCGTGCTTCACCCCTCCACTTT. Amino acids: CASSIGFRASPLHF.

Ten or more counts support this clonotype. The rearrangement uses TRBV15 and TRBJ2-5; D unresolved. Trimming shortened V by 1 base and J by 0 bases, and 6 bases separated the two germline ends. Germline V lookup: CDR1 LNHNV, CDR2 YYDKDF (reference sequence). CDR3 length equals 14 residues. The CDR3 loop reads CATSRGGNQETQYF. The CDR3 DNA reads TGTGCCACCAGCAGAGGAGGCAACCAAGAGACCCAGTACTTC. Full variable domain (remainder filled in from reference TRBV15 and TRBJ2-5): DAMVIQNPRYQVTQFGKPVTLSCSQTLNHNVMYWYQQKSSQAPKLLFHYYDKDFNNEADTPDNFQSRRPNTSFCFLDIRSPGLGDTAMYLCATSRGGNQETQYFGPGTRLLVL.

This clonotype was found many times. This chain links TRBV20-1 with TRBJ2-7, with 8 nucleotides matching TRBD1. The CDR3 is made up of 17 amino acids. With 0 bases clipped from V and 3 bases from J, the junction kept 13 bases outside the gene matches. Germline-derived CDR1 and CDR2 are DFQATT and SNEGSKA (reference sequence). CDR3 bases: TGCAGTGCTAGAGATTCTCGGGGACAGGTCGCCCTCTACGAGCAGTACTTC. Translated: CSARDSRGQVALYEQYF.

This clonotype was recorded only once. This chain links TRBV12-3 or TRBV12-4 with TRBJ2-2; D is uncertain. Trimming pared 3 bases from V and 1 base from J, leaving 12 bases between. This CDR3 is built from 16 residues. CDR3 protein: CASSFPRMGNTGELFF. The CDR3 nucleotides read TGTGCCAGCAGTTTCCCCCGGATGGGGAACACCGGGGAGCTGTTTTTT.

V usage is TRBV28 and J usage is TRBJ2-5; D not certain. This CDR3 comprises 16 residues. Germline values: CDR1 MDHEN, CDR2 SYDVKM. Trimming removed 5 bases at V and 4 bases at J, with 20 bases between. The CDR3 DNA follows: TGTGCCAGCAGTCTCGTATCGCCAATGACCTCAGAGACCCAGTACTTC. Translating gives CASSLVSPMTSETQYF.

This clonotype occurred many times. V usage is TRBV4-3 and J usage is TRBJ1-2; D not resolved. V was trimmed by 3 bases and J by 4 bases, leaving 15 bases between them. The CDR3 length is 15 residues. Germline assignment: CDR1 LGHNA and CDR2 YSLEER. DNA for the CDR3: TGCGCCAGCAGCCAGGCGGGAGCAAACGCCTATGGCTACACCTTC. Translating it yields CASSQAGANAYGYTF.

The table lists this clonotype with many counts. The chain has TRBV7-9 and TRBJ1-2; D is unclear. The V and J ends lost 5 bases and 5 bases respectively, with 9 bases between them. The CDR3 extends over 12 amino acids. CDR1 SEHNR and CDR2 FQNEAQ come from the germline V gene (reference sequence). CDR3 nucleotide sequence: TGTGCCAGCAGCGTCGAGCTATATGGCTACACCTTC. Amino acids: CASSVELYGYTF. The complete variable domain, with remaining parts taken from reference TRBV7-9 and TRBJ1-2, reads DTGVSQNPRHKITKRGQNVTFRCDPISEHNRLYWYRQTLGQGPEFLTYFQNEAQLEKSRLLSDRFSAERPKGSFSTLEIQRTEQGDSAMYLCASSVELYGYTFGSGTRLTVV.

Turning to this clonotype: This sequence may be a read error, since a much larger clone differs from it by one base. V usage is TRBV2 and J usage is TRBJ1-5; D possibly corresponds to TRBD1 (5 bases). The CDR3 consists of 14 residues. The germline V gene has CDR1 SNHLY and CDR2 FYNNEI. Here the CDR3 reads CASSTGTSSQPQNF. The CDR3 nucleotides are TGTGCCAGCAGCACGGGGACTTCTAGTCAGCCCCAGAATTTT.

The table lists this clonotype with many counts. The V gene is TRBV5-1, the J gene TRBJ2-7, with D perhaps TRBD2 (5 bases). This CDR3 comprises 14 residues. CDR1 is SGHRS and CDR2 is YFSETQ in the germline V gene. V lost 4 bases and J 9 bases, leaving 20 bases between the germline ends. CDR3 amino acids: CASSHYSWGDTQYF. The CDR3 bases are TGCGCCAGCAGCCATTACTCTTGGGGAGACACGCAGTACTTC.

V is TRBV7-8 and J is TRBJ2-7, with D possibly being TRBD2 (5 bases). The J call may be mistaken, given a closer DNA end match to TRBJ2-1. The V gene's germline CDR1 is SGHVS and CDR2 FQNEAQ. CDR3 length: 14 amino acids. The CDR3 loop is CASQVEGVSVEQFF. The CDR3 coding sequence is TGTGCCAGCCAAGTAGAGGGAGTATCGGTCGAGCAGTTCTTC.

This clonotype has at least ten counts. Compared with germline, one end of the junction differs, possibly owing to a read error. V gene TRBV6-5 combines with J gene TRBJ2-5; no reliable D call. Germline V CDR1 and CDR2: MNHEY, SVGAGI. The CDR3 is 14 amino acids. The CDR3 DNA is TGTGCCAGCAGTCACTCCCAAGCACAAGAGACCCAGTACTTC. Translated: CASSHSQAQETQYF.

This clonotype was counted ten times or more. The chain uses TRBV12-3 or TRBV12-4 and TRBJ1-6, with D tentatively TRBD1 (6 bases). V lost 3 bases and J lost 6, with 12 bases in between. The CDR3 totals 15 residues. The chain's CDR3 is CASSFFQGTNSPLHF. Here the CDR3 DNA reads TGTGCCAGCAGTTTTTTCCAGGGGACTAATTCACCCCTCCACTTT.

Remarks on this clonotype: Just one base apart from a much larger clone, this may be a read error. Here the CDR3 omits its conserved ending phenylalanine or tryptophan, so a read error is the likely source. The chain links TRBV30 to TRBJ1-3; 8 nucleotides line up with TRBD1. From germline, CDR1 is GTSNPN and CDR2 SVGIG (reference sequence). Trimming at V came to 7 bases and at J to 0 bases, leaving 5 bases not matched to a gene. The length of the CDR3 is 14 residues. This CDR3 reads CASTGGSSGNTIYS. CDR3 nucleotides: TGTGCCTCTACAGGGGGGAGCTCTGGAAACACCATATATTCT.

Ten or more counts support this clonotype. The gene calls are TRBV28 and TRBJ2-7, with 9 bases matching TRBD1. The CDR3 runs 15 residues. V trimming: 0 bases; J trimming: 4 bases; junction bases outside the gene matches: 4. Per the germline V gene, CDR1 is MDHEN and CDR2 is SYDVKM. The CDR3 loop is CASSLWGTGRYEQYF. CDR3 nucleotides: TGTGCCAGCAGTTTATGGGGGACAGGGCGGTACGAGCAGTACTTC. Complete variable domain (other parts from reference TRBV28 and TRBJ2-7): DVKVTQSSRYLVKRTGEKVFLECVQDMDHENMFWYRQDPGLGLRLIYFSYDVKMKEKGDIPEGYSVSREKKERFSLILESASTNQTSMYLCASSLWGTGRYEQYFGPGTRLTVT.

This clonotype came up many times. The gene calls are TRBV7-9 and TRBJ1-1; no reliable D call. This CDR3 has 10 residues. Germline CDR1 is SEHNR and CDR2 is FQNEAQ (reference sequence). V lost 11 bases, J lost 10 bases, and 14 bases lay in between. The CDR3 is CAGISAGAFF. In DNA form, the CDR3 reads TGTGCCGGCATTTCGGCCGGAGCTTTCTTT.

The CDR3 nucleotides read TGCGCCAGCAGCCCCATTACACAGGGGATCGGCAGCAATCAGCCCCAGCATTTT. This gives the protein CASSPITQGIGSNQPQHF. The rearrangement joins TRBV4-1 to TRBJ1-5; 7 bases fit TRBD1. The CDR3 spans 18 residues. V was pared by 4 bases and J by 1 base, with 13 bases of the junction left unmatched. Germline V gene lookup returns CDR1 MGHRA and CDR2 YSYEKL.